What follows are 6 T cell receptor beta chains derived from one specimen sequenced in a study of beta chain features in type 1 diabetes. Findings and caveats of the study: Shorter TCRB CDR3s, moderately but significantly so, were found in Type 1 diabetes patients in all four CD4+ subsets.

No cognate antigen is known for these TCRs. The sequenced template was cDNA made from the entire isolated RNA. This table comes from immunoSEQ multiplex PCR, and its TCRdb copy is limited to in-frame clones, with some not included. This sample yields around 650,000 clones, of which 9.5% to 15% are seen a single time; 0.09% to 0.15% belongs to the top ten. Sample: naive CD4+ T cells from blood. Receptor source: a man in his thirties or forties with type 1 diabetes.

This clone was picked up a small number of times. Here the CDR3 reads CASSSPVGETQYF. DNA for the CDR3: TGTGCCAGCAGCTCCCCAGTGGGGGAGACCCAGTACTTC. The chain joins TRBV7-2 to TRBJ2-5; unclear D gene. Trimming cost V 4 bases and J 5 bases, with 11 bases left between them. The CDR3 consists of 13 residues. The V gene's germline CDR1 is SGHTA and CDR2 FQGNSA.

J is TRBJ2-1 and V is TRBV6-5, with D possibly matching TRBD2 (6 bases). CDR3 size: 15 residues. In germline, CDR1 is MNHEY, CDR2 SVGAGI. V was clipped by 0 bases and J by 6 bases, with 12 bases between them. CDR3 nucleotides: TGTGCCAGCAGTTACTCCATTGGGGGGATCAATGAGCAGTTCTTC. It encodes CASSYSIGGINEQFF.

The chain links TRBV13 to TRBJ2-7; D is ambiguous. This CDR3 contains 12 residues. Per the germline V gene, CDR1 is PRHDT and CDR2 is FYEKMQ (reference sequence). The V end lost 5 bases, the J end lost 6 bases, and 11 bases lay between the germline ends. CDR3 loop: CASSRPGFEQYF. In DNA, the CDR3 is TGTGCCAGCAGCCGACCAGGCTTCGAGCAGTACTTC.

The chain carries TRBV5-4 and TRBJ2-3, with TRBD2 matching over 10 bases. The CDR3 totals 14 residues. In germline, CDR1 is SGHNT, CDR2 YYREEE (reference sequence). The V and J ends lost 7 bases and 4 bases, in that order; junction bases with no gene match: 6. CDR3 nucleotides: TGTGCCAGCTCAAGCGGGGGGGACTCAGATACGCAGTATTTT. Encoded protein: CASSSGGDSDTQYF.

This clone was observed a few times. V is TRBV28 and J is TRBJ2-5; 7 bases fit TRBD1. Germline V gives CDR1 MDHEN, CDR2 SYDVKM. The CDR3 loop spans 14 amino acids. V shed 4 bases and J 4 bases; nucleotides not matched to a gene: 6. The CDR3 reads CASSSPTGSETQYF. As DNA, the CDR3 is TGTGCCAGCAGTTCTCCGACAGGGTCAGAGACCCAGTACTTC. The full variable domain, its missing parts supplied by reference TRBV28 and TRBJ2-5, is DVKVTQSSRYLVKRTGEKVFLECVQDMDHENMFWYRQDPGLGLRLIYFSYDVKMKEKGDIPEGYSVSREKKERFSLILESASTNQTSMYLCASSSPTGSETQYFGPGTRLLVL.

V and J are TRBV7-9 and TRBJ1-2; possible D gene TRBD1, 6 bases. In germline, CDR1 is SEHNR, CDR2 FQNEAQ (reference sequence). CDR3 length: 14 amino acids. V lost 4 bases and J lost 3, with 12 bases in between. For the CDR3, the DNA is TGTGCCAGCAGCTCATGGGACACGGACTATGGCTACACCTTC. Protein: CASSSWDTDYGYTF.